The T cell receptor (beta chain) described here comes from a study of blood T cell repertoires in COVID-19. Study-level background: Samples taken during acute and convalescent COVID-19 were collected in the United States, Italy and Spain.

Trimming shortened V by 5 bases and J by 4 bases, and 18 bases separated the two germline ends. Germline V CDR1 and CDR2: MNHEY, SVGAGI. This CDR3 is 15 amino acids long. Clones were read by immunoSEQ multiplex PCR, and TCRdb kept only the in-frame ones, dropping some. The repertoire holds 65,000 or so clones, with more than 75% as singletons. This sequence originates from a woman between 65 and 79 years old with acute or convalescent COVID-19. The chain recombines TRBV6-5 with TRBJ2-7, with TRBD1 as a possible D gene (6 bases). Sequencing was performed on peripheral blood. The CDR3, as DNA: TGTGCCAGCAGTCGTGGGGGCAGGCTGGGGTACGAGCAGTACTTC. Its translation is CASSRGGRLGYEQYF.